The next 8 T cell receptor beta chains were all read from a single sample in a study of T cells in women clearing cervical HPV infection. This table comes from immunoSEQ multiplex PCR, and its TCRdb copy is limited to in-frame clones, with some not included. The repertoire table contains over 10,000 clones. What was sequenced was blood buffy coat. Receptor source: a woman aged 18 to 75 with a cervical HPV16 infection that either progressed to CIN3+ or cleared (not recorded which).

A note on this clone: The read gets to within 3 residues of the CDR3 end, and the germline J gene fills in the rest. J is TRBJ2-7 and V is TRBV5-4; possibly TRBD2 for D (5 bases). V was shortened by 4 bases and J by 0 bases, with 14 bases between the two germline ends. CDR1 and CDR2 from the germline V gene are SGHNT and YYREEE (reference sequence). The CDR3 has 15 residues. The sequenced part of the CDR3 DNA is TGTGCCAGCAGCACTAAAGCGGCCCTCTCCTACGAG. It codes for CASSTKAALSYE. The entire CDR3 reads CASSTKAALSYEQYF.

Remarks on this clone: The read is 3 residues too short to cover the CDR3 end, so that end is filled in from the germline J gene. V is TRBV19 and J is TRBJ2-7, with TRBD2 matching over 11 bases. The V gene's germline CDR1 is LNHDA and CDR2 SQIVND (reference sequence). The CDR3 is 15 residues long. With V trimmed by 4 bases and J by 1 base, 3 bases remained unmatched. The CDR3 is CASSTWTSGSYEQYF. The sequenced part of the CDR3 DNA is TGTGCCAGTAGTACTTGGACTAGCGGGTCCTACGAG.

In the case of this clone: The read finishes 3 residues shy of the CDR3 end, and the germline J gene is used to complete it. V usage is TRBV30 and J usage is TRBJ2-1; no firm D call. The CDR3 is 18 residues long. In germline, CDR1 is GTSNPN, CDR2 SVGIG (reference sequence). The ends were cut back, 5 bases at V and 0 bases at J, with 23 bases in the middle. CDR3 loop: CAWRRKGHISGSYNEQFF. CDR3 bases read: TGTGCCTGGCGGCGAAAGGGCCATATTTCTGGCTCCTACAATGAG.

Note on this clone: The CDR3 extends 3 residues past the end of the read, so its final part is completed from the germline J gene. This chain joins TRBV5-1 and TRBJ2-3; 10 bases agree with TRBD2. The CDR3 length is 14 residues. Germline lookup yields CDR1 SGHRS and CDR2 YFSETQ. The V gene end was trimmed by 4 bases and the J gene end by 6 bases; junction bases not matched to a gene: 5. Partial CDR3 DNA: TGCGCCAGCAGCGCTGGGACTAGCGTTGATACG. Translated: CASSAGTSVDT. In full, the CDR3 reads CASSAGTSVDTQYF.

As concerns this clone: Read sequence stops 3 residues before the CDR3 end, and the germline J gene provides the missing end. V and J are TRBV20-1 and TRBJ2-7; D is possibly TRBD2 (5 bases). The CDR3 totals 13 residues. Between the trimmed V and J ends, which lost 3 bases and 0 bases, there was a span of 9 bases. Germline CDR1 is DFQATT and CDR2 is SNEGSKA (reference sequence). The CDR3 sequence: CSASTGSSYEQYF. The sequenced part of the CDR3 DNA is TGCAGTGCTAGTACGGGGAGCTCCTACGAG.

The CDR3 bases that were read are TGCGCCAGCAGCCCCGAACGAGGGGCAGATACG. Residues: CASSPERGADT. The entire CDR3 is CASSPERGADTQYF. The chain combines TRBV5-1 with TRBJ2-3; D possibly uses TRBD1 or TRBD2 (5 bases each). The read stops 3 residues short of the end of the CDR3; the missing end is completed from the germline J gene. V gave up 4 bases and J gave up 4 bases, with 13 bases separating them. CDR3 length: 14 amino acids. The germline V gene encodes CDR1 SGHRS and CDR2 YFSETQ.

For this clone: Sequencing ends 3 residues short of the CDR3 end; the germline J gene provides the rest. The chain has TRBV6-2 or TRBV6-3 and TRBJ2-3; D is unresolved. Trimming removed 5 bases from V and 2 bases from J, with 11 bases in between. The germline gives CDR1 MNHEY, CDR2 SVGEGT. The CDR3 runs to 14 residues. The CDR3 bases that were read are TGTGCCAGCAGTAGAGATGACACCACAGATACG. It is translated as CASSRDDTTDT. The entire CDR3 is CASSRDDTTDTQYF.

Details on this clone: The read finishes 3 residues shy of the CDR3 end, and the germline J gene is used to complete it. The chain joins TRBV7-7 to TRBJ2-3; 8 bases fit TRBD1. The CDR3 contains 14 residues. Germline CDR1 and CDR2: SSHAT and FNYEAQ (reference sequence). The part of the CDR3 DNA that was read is TGTGCCAGCAGCGCAGGACAGGGTCTTGCGACG. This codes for CASSAGQGLAT. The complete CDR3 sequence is CASSAGQGLATQYF.